Sequencing of this T cell receptor (beta chain) was carried out in a study of blood T cell repertoires in COVID-19. Study details: COVID-19 samples from acute and convalescent phases originated in the United States, Italy and Spain.

The sample holds one count of this clone. Sequencing was performed with immunoSEQ multiplex PCR; in TCRdb, only in-frame clones are kept and a portion is missing. The repertoire holds 120,000 to 150,000 clones, with around 89% as singletons. V was pared by 5 bases and J by 10 bases, with 20 bases between. The CDR3 length is 14 residues. Germline assignment: CDR1 MDHEN and CDR2 SYDVKM. This chain uses TRBV28 with TRBJ1-1; perhaps TRBD1 as D (6 bases). The source is a woman aged 25 to 39 with acute COVID-19. Material: PBMCs or T cells enriched from blood (not recorded which). CDR3 residues: CASSPGQASGGAFF. DNA for the CDR3: TGTGCCAGCAGTCCGGGACAAGCCAGCGGGGGAGCTTTCTTT.